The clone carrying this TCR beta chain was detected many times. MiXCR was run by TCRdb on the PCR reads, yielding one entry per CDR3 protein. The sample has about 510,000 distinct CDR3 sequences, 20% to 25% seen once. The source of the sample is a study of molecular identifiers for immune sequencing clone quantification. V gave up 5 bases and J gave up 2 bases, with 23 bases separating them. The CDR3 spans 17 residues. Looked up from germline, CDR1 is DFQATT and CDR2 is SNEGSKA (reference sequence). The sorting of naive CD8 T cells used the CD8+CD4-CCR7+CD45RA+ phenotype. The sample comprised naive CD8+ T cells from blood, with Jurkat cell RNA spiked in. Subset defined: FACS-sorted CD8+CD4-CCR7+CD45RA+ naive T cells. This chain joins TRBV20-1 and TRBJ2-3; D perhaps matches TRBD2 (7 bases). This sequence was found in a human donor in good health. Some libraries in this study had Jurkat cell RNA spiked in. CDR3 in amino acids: CSAGEWGGGVYTDTQYF. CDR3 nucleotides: TGCAGTGCTGGGGAGTGGGGGGGCGGGGTGTACACAGATACGCAGTATTTT.